This T cell receptor beta chain derives from a study of blood T cells in healthy people across ages. Study findings and constraints: Researchers judged that diversity estimates from one million T cells fell short of true values.

On this clonotype itself: Its antigen is unknown.

The CDR3 length is 15 residues. The germline CDR1 and CDR2 sequences are MNHNY and SVGAGI (reference sequence). V lost 0 bases, J lost 2 bases, and 8 bases lay in between. Primed by a sample-barcoded 5' primer and a J-beta primer mix, a second PCR proceeded for 7 to 11 cycles. Every molecule of cDNA carried a tag from a template-switch adaptor with 12 random nucleotides. The study obtained at least 2.5 million CDR3-containing paired-end reads from every sample. TCRdb independently ran MiXCR on the 5' RACE reads; one entry per CDR3 protein. This sample carries roughly 800,000 distinct CDR3 sequences, 55% to 75% of them seen once, and the ten largest clones take 20% to 25%.

Material for sequencing was blood. The chain uses TRBV6-6 and TRBJ2-4; D gene ambiguous. This TCR was recovered from a man aged 25-40 years in good health. The CDR3 loop reads CASSYSIGSKNIQYF. The CDR3 DNA reads TGTGCCAGCAGTTACTCGATAGGATCCAAAAACATTCAGTACTTC.